These 18 T cell receptor beta chains share one sample of origin, sequenced in a study of T cell responses to AZD1222 COVID-19 vaccine. Assay used: immunoSEQ multiplex PCR; TCRdb lists only in-frame clones, some missing. The sample carries approximately 110,000 clones, around 84% recorded once. The sequencing here drew on peripheral blood, taken on day 0 of AZD1222 vaccination. The receptors here all came from an adult in good health.

The chain uses TRBV28 and TRBJ2-7; a weak D match, TRBD2 (6 bases). Trimming took 2 bases from V and 2 from J, leaving 13 bases between them. Germline V gene data show CDR1 as MDHEN and CDR2 as SYDVKM. The CDR3 is 15 amino acids. DNA for the CDR3: TGTGCCAGCAGTTTAACCGGGAGCACCCCCTACGAGCAGTACTTC. This codes for CASSLTGSTPYEQYF.

The V gene is TRBV7-3, the J gene TRBJ1-6; D is unclear. Per the germline V gene, CDR1 is SGHTA and CDR2 is FQGTGA. The CDR3 runs to 13 residues. V lost 4 bases and J 7 bases, leaving 8 bases between the germline ends. In DNA, the CDR3 is TGTGCCAGCAGCTCCCAAGGCAATTCACCCCTCCACTTT. Encoded protein: CASSSQGNSPLHF.

The V gene is TRBV5-1, the J gene TRBJ2-2; TRBD1 matches at 9 bases. Trimming removed 7 bases from V and 3 bases from J; junction bases left unmatched: 7. The CDR3 covers 15 residues. The germline V gene has CDR1 SGHRS and CDR2 YFSETQ. The CDR3 sequence: CASEQGARDTGELFF. The CDR3 region has the DNA TGCGCCAGCGAACAGGGGGCGCGGGACACCGGGGAGCTGTTTTTT.

With respect to this clone: The junction does not match germline at one end; this may be a read error. The chain has TRBV7-2 and TRBJ2-7; D ambiguous. Germline V gene data show CDR1 as SGHTA and CDR2 as FQGNSA. The CDR3 is 14 residues long. CDR3 DNA: TGTGCCAGCAGACCCCATACCCTCTCCCACGAGCAGTACTTC. Translated: CASRPHTLSHEQYF. Full variable domain (outside the CDR3, taken from reference TRBV7-2 and TRBJ2-7): GAGVSQSPSNKVTEKGKDVELRCDPISGHTALYWYRQSLGQGLEFLIYFQGNSAPDKSGLPSDRFSAERTGGSVSTLTIQRTQQEDSAVYLCASRPHTLSHEQYFGPGTRLTVT.

V and J are TRBV30 and TRBJ2-3, with D unclear. V dropped 0 bases and J dropped 5 bases, with 12 bases sitting between them. Germline V gene sequence: CDR1 GTSNPN, CDR2 SVGIG (reference sequence). This CDR3 has 14 residues. CDR3 region: CAWSVLANGDTQYF. CDR3 nucleotides: TGTGCCTGGAGTGTACTGGCGAACGGAGATACGCAGTATTTT.

The CDR3 region has the DNA TGCGCCAGCAGCCGTGGGGACGGCGTCGGCTATGGCTACACCTTC. It translates to CASSRGDGVGYGYTF. V and J are TRBV4-1 and TRBJ1-2, with D possibly matching TRBD1 (5 bases). This CDR3 is built from 15 residues. Looked up from germline, CDR1 is MGHRA and CDR2 is YSYEKL. The ends were cut back, 4 bases at V and 4 bases at J, with 16 bases in the middle.

The chain recombines TRBV28 with TRBJ2-1; D call uncertain. V shed 7 bases and J shed 4 bases, with 17 bases lying between them. The CDR3 runs to 15 residues. Germline CDR1 and CDR2: MDHEN and SYDVKM. The CDR3 DNA is TGTGCCAGCACCTCCTTTAGGACCGCGTACAATGAGCAGTTCTTC. Protein sequence: CASTSFRTAYNEQFF.

V and J are TRBV4-1 and TRBJ1-3; 7 bases are shared with TRBD1. Germline loops: CDR1 MGHRA, CDR2 YSYEKL. The CDR3 has 18 residues. The ends lost 0 bases at V and 4 bases at J; junction bases unmatched: 12. DNA for the CDR3: TGCGCCAGCAGCCAAGATGAAGGGACCAGGGGGGGAGGAAACACCATATATTTT. As protein: CASSQDEGTRGGGNTIYF.

The J gene is TRBJ1-5, the V gene TRBV19; no reliable D call. Per germline, CDR1 LNHDA and CDR2 SQIVND (reference sequence). The length of the CDR3 is 16 residues. V lost 7 bases and J lost 0, with 16 bases in between. CDR3 residues: CASNGRNGYSNQPQHF. CDR3 nucleotides: TGTGCCAGTAATGGCAGGAACGGATATAGCAATCAGCCCCAGCATTTT.

This clone was seen only once. The J gene is TRBJ2-2, the V gene TRBV24-1; D is unclear. V was shortened by 6 bases and J by 3 bases, with 4 bases between the two germline ends. Germline V gene sequence: CDR1 KGHDR, CDR2 SFDVKD. The CDR3 spans 12 residues. CDR3 in amino acids: CATSQDTGELFF. The CDR3, as DNA: TGTGCCACCAGTCAAGACACCGGGGAGCTGTTTTTT.

This clone was detected once. The chain is built from TRBV7-9 and TRBJ1-2, with a possible D match to TRBD1 (6 bases). Germline CDR1 is SEHNR and CDR2 is FQNEAQ (reference sequence). The CDR3 is 16 residues long. Between the trimmed V and J ends, which lost 4 bases and 4 bases, there was a span of 19 bases. CDR3: CASSSTGTLSTYGYTF. The CDR3 nucleotides read TGTGCCAGCAGCTCAACCGGGACATTATCTACCTATGGCTACACCTTC.

The V gene is TRBV5-1, the J gene TRBJ1-6; a possible D gene is TRBD1 (5 bases). V was trimmed by 3 bases and J by 7 bases, leaving 8 bases between them. Germline values: CDR1 SGHRS, CDR2 YFSETQ. The CDR3 covers 13 residues. This CDR3 is CASSSGGNSPLHF. As DNA, the CDR3 is TGCGCCAGCAGCTCCGGGGGGAATTCACCCCTCCACTTT.

V is TRBV3-1 (or the pseudogene TRBV3-2) and J is TRBJ1-5; D ambiguous. This CDR3 spans 14 amino acids. In germline, CDR1 is LGHDT, CDR2 YNNKEL (reference sequence). Trimming took 0 bases from V and 7 from J, leaving 10 bases between them. The CDR3 sequence: CASSQDVLEQPQHF. The CDR3 coding sequence is TGTGCCAGCAGCCAAGATGTTTTGGAGCAGCCCCAGCATTTT.

This chain joins TRBV4-1 and TRBJ1-6; D gene ambiguous. Trimming removed 5 bases at V and 2 bases at J, with 7 bases between. Germline V lookup: CDR1 MGHRA, CDR2 YSYEKL. The CDR3 is made up of 14 amino acids. CDR3 loop: CASSIVAYNSPLHF. The CDR3 DNA reads TGCGCCAGCAGCATAGTGGCCTATAATTCACCCCTCCACTTT.

The V gene is TRBV6-5, the J gene TRBJ1-5; D is uncertain. The V end was cut by 2 bases, the J end by 2 bases, with 10 bases between. This CDR3 region has 15 residues. Germline-derived CDR1 and CDR2 are MNHEY and SVGAGI. The CDR3 region has the DNA TGTGCCAGCAGTTACGAAGGGAGGCGCAATCAGCCCCAGCATTTT. It yields the protein CASSYEGRRNQPQHF.

The chain employs TRBV11-2 and TRBJ2-1, with TRBD1 matching 7 bases. The CDR3 runs to 16 residues. CDR1 SGHAT and CDR2 FQNNGV come from the germline V gene. J was trimmed by 5 bases and V by 8 bases; bases with no gene match: 15. The CDR3 loop reads CASEKWAGGRNNEQFF. For the CDR3, the DNA is TGTGCCAGCGAAAAGTGGGCAGGGGGAAGGAACAATGAGCAGTTCTTC.

The V gene is TRBV3-1 (or the pseudogene TRBV3-2), the J gene TRBJ2-5, with D tentatively TRBD1 (5 bases). Trimming removed 1 base at V and 3 bases at J, with 12 bases between. The germline gives CDR1 LGHDT, CDR2 YNNKEL (reference sequence). There are 15 residues in the CDR3. Here the CDR3 reads CASSQGQGIEETQYF. The CDR3 DNA sequence: TGTGCCAGCAGCCAAGGTCAGGGTATCGAAGAGACCCAGTACTTC.

This chain links TRBV27 with TRBJ1-4; perhaps TRBD1 as D (5 bases). Trimming stripped 3 bases from V and 10 bases from J, with 12 bases between. The length of the CDR3 is 13 residues. Looked up from germline, CDR1 is MNHEY and CDR2 is SMNVEV (reference sequence). The CDR3 sequence: CASSFGGRGKLFF. In DNA form, the CDR3 reads TGTGCCAGCAGTTTCGGGGGAAGGGGAAAACTGTTTTTT.